This record covers a single T cell receptor beta chain. As yet, its antigen is unknown. 13 Jbeta primers and 60 Vbeta primers were used for the PCR. TCRdb keeps only in-frame clones here, not all; method: immunoSEQ multiplex PCR. The sample has around 190,000 clones, 60% to 85% seen once. This sample was taken from a study of cytomegalovirus exposure and HLA in healthy donors. At the level of the study: Earlier sequencing of 150 million to 200 million T cells yielded around 100 million unique TCR beta sequences. Study results and caveats: The study flagged some 170 TCR beta chains as cytomegalovirus-associated. The likely origin of a cluster of highly shared sequence variants was a sequencing artifact.

Each donor's status was that of a healthy bone marrow donor. Trimming pared 2 bases from V and 5 bases from J, leaving 9 bases between. The CDR3 is 14 amino acids. The germline V gene encodes CDR1 SEHNR and CDR2 FQNEAQ (reference sequence). The chain combines TRBV7-9 with TRBJ1-4, with D perhaps TRBD1 (6 bases). The clonotype comes from a woman in her thirties or forties in good health and CMV-seronegative. Sequencing was done on a sample of PBMCs. This CDR3 reads CASSLTGSNEKLFF. The CDR3 bases are TGTGCCAGCAGCTTAACAGGGTCAAATGAAAAACTGTTTTTT.